These 30 T cell receptor beta chains were all obtained from the same sample, sequenced in a study of cytomegalovirus exposure and HLA in healthy donors. Generated by immunoSEQ multiplex PCR, the TCRdb table keeps only in-frame clones and is missing some. The sample yields 200,000 to 250,000 clones, less than 90% seen once. Input material: PBMCs. Receptors originate from a woman under 30 in good health and CMV-seronegative.

The chain couples TRBV19 to TRBJ2-1; D may match TRBD1 or TRBD2 (6 bases each). The CDR3 sequence is 13 residues long. Trimming left V 9 bases short and J 5 bases short, with 14 bases between. Germline assignment: CDR1 LNHDA and CDR2 SQIVND (reference sequence). The CDR3 DNA reads as TGTGCCAGCGGAAAAGGGGGGAACAATGAGCAGTTCTTC. Protein product: CASGKGGNNEQFF.

The V call is TRBV18, the J call TRBJ1-5, with a tentative D call TRBD1 (5 bases). The germline V gene encodes CDR1 KGHSH and CDR2 LQKENI. Trimming removed 3 bases at V and 9 bases at J, with 15 bases between. The CDR3 is made up of 14 amino acids. CDR3 sequence (DNA): TGTGCCAGCTCACCCCTCACGGGGCCCTCGCCCCAGCATTTT. Amino acids: CASSPLTGPSPQHF. The full variable domain, in which reference TRBV18 and TRBJ1-5 provide the parts outside the CDR3, is NAGVMQNPRHLVRRRGQEARLRCSPMKGHSHVYWYRQLPEEGLKFMVYLQKENIIDESGMPKERFSAEFPKEGPSILRIQQVVRGDSAAYFCASSPLTGPSPQHFGDGTRLSIL.

This clone was observed a single time. The V gene is TRBV6-5, the J gene TRBJ1-1; D ambiguous. Germline V gives CDR1 MNHEY, CDR2 SVGAGI. The CDR3 spans 14 residues. The V end lost 2 bases, the J end lost 2 bases, and 9 bases lay between the germline ends. The CDR3 loop is CASSYGRINTEAFF. CDR3 coding DNA: TGTGCCAGCAGTTACGGGCGAATAAACACTGAAGCTTTCTTT.

The V call is TRBV10-1, the J call TRBJ2-1; 10 nucleotides line up with TRBD2. The V and J ends lost 3 bases and 0 bases, in that order; junction bases with no gene match: 2. Germline V gives CDR1 WNHNN, CDR2 SYGVQD (reference sequence). The CDR3 has 16 residues. As DNA, the CDR3 is TGCGCCAGCAGTGATCTAGCGGGAGTCTCCTACAATGAGCAGTTCTTC. It codes for CASSDLAGVSYNEQFF.

The chain couples TRBV30 to TRBJ2-7, with 8 positions matching TRBD2. The trim removed 0 bases at V and 6 bases at J, leaving 7 bases unmatched. Per the germline V gene, CDR1 is GTSNPN and CDR2 is SVGIG (reference sequence). The CDR3 is 14 amino acids. The CDR3 coding sequence is TGTGCCTGGAGTGTAGGCGGGAGGCCCCTCGAGCAGTACTTC. Protein sequence: CAWSVGGRPLEQYF.

The V call is TRBV5-4, the J call TRBJ1-2; D gene uncertain. Trimming took 4 bases from V and 1 from J, leaving 11 bases between them. CDR1 is SGHNT and CDR2 is YYREEE in the germline V gene (reference sequence). The CDR3 extends over 14 amino acids. The chain's CDR3 is CASSVDAFNYGYTF. CDR3 in DNA: TGTGCCAGCAGCGTTGACGCCTTTAACTATGGCTACACCTTC.

The gene calls are TRBV2 and TRBJ2-3, with unresolved D. The germline V and J ends were trimmed by 0 bases and 5 bases, with 12 bases remaining between them. CDR1 and CDR2 (germline): SNHLY, FYNNEI. The length of the CDR3 is 15 residues. The CDR3 is CASSEARRLVDTQYF. The DNA for the CDR3 is TGTGCCAGCAGTGAAGCACGGCGGCTTGTAGATACGCAGTATTTT.

The chain links TRBV2 to TRBJ2-1, with D unclear. In germline, CDR1 is SNHLY, CDR2 FYNNEI. The ends were cut back, 7 bases at V and 4 bases at J, with 11 bases in the middle. CDR3 length: 13 residues. CDR3 in amino acids: CASTSGPYNEQFF. CDR3 DNA sequence: TGTGCCAGCACGAGTGGACCGTACAATGAGCAGTTCTTC.

The rearrangement links TRBV30 to TRBJ2-1, with TRBD1 as a possible D gene (5 bases). Germline-derived CDR1 and CDR2 are GTSNPN and SVGIG (reference sequence). The ends were cut back, 4 bases at V and 5 bases at J, with 15 bases in the middle. The CDR3 length is 14 residues. In DNA, the CDR3 is TGTGCCTGGACCTCAGGGTCGGTCGACAATGAGCAGTTCTTC. Amino acids: CAWTSGSVDNEQFF.

The chain employs TRBV27 and TRBJ2-7, with TRBD2 as a possible D gene (5 bases). Looked up from germline, CDR1 is MNHEY and CDR2 is SMNVEV (reference sequence). The CDR3 consists of 15 residues. V gave up 6 bases and J gave up 7 bases, with 22 bases separating them. As DNA, the CDR3 is TGTGCCAGCAGCGTGAGGAGGTTTCTGTTTTTAGAGCAGTACTTC. Translation gives CASSVRRFLFLEQYF.

The chain employs TRBV6-5 and TRBJ1-1; no firm D call. The CDR3 covers 15 residues. V was clipped by 5 bases and J by 0 bases, with 13 bases between them. CDR1 and CDR2 (germline): MNHEY, SVGAGI. CDR3 coding DNA: TGTGCCAGCAGTCTGGACGGCATTATGAACACTGAAGCTTTCTTT. Translating it yields CASSLDGIMNTEAFF.

The chain couples TRBV6-6 to TRBJ2-7, with 10 nucleotides matching TRBD2. Trimming cost V 6 bases and J 4 bases; bases outside gene matches: 6. The CDR3 runs to 14 residues. Germline V gene data show CDR1 as MNHNY and CDR2 as SVGAGI (reference sequence). This CDR3 reads CASSPSGSKYEQYF. CDR3 nucleotide sequence: TGTGCCAGCAGCCCTAGCGGGAGTAAGTACGAGCAGTACTTC.

This chain connects TRBV27 to TRBJ2-3; 13 bases map to TRBD2. Germline V CDR1 and CDR2: MNHEY, SMNVEV (reference sequence). The CDR3 is 18 amino acids. Trimming took 2 bases from V and 1 from J; bases not matched to a gene: 6. The DNA of the CDR3 is TGTGCCAGCAGTTTAACTAGCGGGAGGGCCGGGGGCACAGATACGCAGTATTTT. Encoded protein: CASSLTSGRAGGTDTQYF.

This chain connects TRBV27 to TRBJ2-1, with TRBD2 matching over 10 bases. Germline trimming cut 4 bases from V and 4 bases from J; bases unmatched to any gene: 13. Germline CDR1 and CDR2: MNHEY and SMNVEV (reference sequence). CDR3 length equals 18 residues. The CDR3 nucleotides read TGTGCCAGCAGTTCCCTAGGGAGAGCGGGGGGGGCTTACAATGAGCAGTTCTTC. Protein: CASSSLGRAGGAYNEQFF.

The chain joins TRBV2 to TRBJ2-2; 7 nucleotides match TRBD1. With 4 bases clipped from V and 2 bases from J, the junction kept 10 bases outside the gene matches. The CDR3 totals 17 residues. CDR1 SNHLY and CDR2 FYNNEI come from the germline V gene. For the CDR3, the DNA is TGTGCCAGCAGTGGACTCGGGACAGTTGACAACACCGGGGAGCTGTTTTTT. Protein: CASSGLGTVDNTGELFF.

This chain connects TRBV2 to TRBJ2-4, with D uncertain. The CDR3 is 13 residues long. Trimming took 2 bases from V and 6 from J, leaving 8 bases between them. CDR1 and CDR2 (germline): SNHLY, FYNNEI. CDR3: CASSEFQTNIQYF. In nucleotides, the CDR3 is TGTGCCAGCAGTGAATTTCAGACAAACATTCAGTACTTC.

The chain combines TRBV29-1 with TRBJ1-1, with TRBD1 identical over 9 bases. Trimming removed 7 bases from V and 10 bases from J; junction bases left unmatched: 13. CDR3 size: 13 residues. CDR1 is SQVTM, CDR2 ANQGSEA, per germline. CDR3 nucleotides: TGCAGCGCCCCAGGGACAGGGAAGGTACGAGCTTTCTTT. Protein product: CSAPGTGKVRAFF.

The chain joins TRBV5-1 to TRBJ2-1; TRBD1 might be the D (6 bases). Trimming took 3 bases from V and 10 from J, leaving 14 bases between them. The CDR3 sequence is 13 residues long. CDR1 and CDR2 from the germline V gene are SGHRS and YFSETQ. The CDR3 spells CASSSYRVDEQFF. The CDR3 nucleotides are TGCGCCAGCAGCTCGTACAGGGTGGACGAGCAGTTCTTC.

The V gene is TRBV5-1, the J gene TRBJ2-3, with a tentative D call TRBD1 (6 bases). CDR1 and CDR2 (germline): SGHRS, YFSETQ. Trimming removed 2 bases from V and 3 bases from J, with 19 bases in between. The CDR3 runs to 17 residues. The CDR3 region is CASSLTPTGAQTDTQYF. The CDR3 bases are TGCGCCAGCAGCTTAACGCCGACAGGTGCTCAGACAGATACGCAGTATTTT.

This chain links TRBV6-5 with TRBJ2-1; 13 positions match TRBD2. CDR1 and CDR2 (germline): MNHEY, SVGAGI. Losses at the gene ends were 4 bases for V and 1 base for J; bases not matched to a gene: 1. The CDR3 runs to 16 residues. The CDR3 reads CASSSGLAGSYNEQFF. The CDR3 region has the DNA TGTGCCAGCAGTTCGGGACTAGCGGGATCCTACAATGAGCAGTTCTTC.

This sequence joins TRBV28 and TRBJ1-2, with TRBD1 matching 8 bases. Germline lookup yields CDR1 MDHEN and CDR2 SYDVKM. CDR3 length: 14 residues. V lost 6 bases to trimming and J lost 8 bases; unmatched junction nucleotides: 11. The CDR3 protein is CASSEGQARRGYTF. The CDR3 DNA reads TGTGCCAGCAGCGAGGGACAGGCGAGAAGGGGCTACACCTTC.

The chain couples TRBV6-1 to TRBJ1-5; 7 bases are a match to TRBD1. This CDR3 contains 12 residues. Losses at the gene ends were 7 bases for V and 6 bases for J; bases not matched to a gene: 3. The germline V gene encodes CDR1 MNHNS and CDR2 SASEGT. In DNA, the CDR3 is TGTGCCAGCACAGGGGGGAGTCAGCCCCAGCATTTT. It specifies CASTGGSQPQHF.

The chain uses TRBV5-1 and TRBJ2-5, with TRBD1 identical over 7 bases. Germline CDR1 is SGHRS and CDR2 is YFSETQ. The CDR3 contains 16 residues. V lost 0 bases to trimming and J lost 5 bases; unmatched junction nucleotides: 10. The CDR3 spells CASSLASRQGGETQYF. Here the CDR3 DNA reads TGCGCCAGCAGCTTGGCCTCCCGACAGGGCGGGGAGACCCAGTACTTC.

The chain recombines TRBV7-6 with TRBJ1-1, with a possible D match to TRBD1 (6 bases). Trimming pared 4 bases from V and 7 bases from J, leaving 13 bases between. Looked up from germline, CDR1 is SGHVS and CDR2 is FNYEAQ. This CDR3 comprises 13 residues. In DNA form, the CDR3 reads TGTGCCAGCAGCTCATCCGGACAGATTGAAGCTTTCTTT. This encodes CASSSSGQIEAFF.

The chain combines TRBV16 with TRBJ1-2; D remains unclear. Germline-derived CDR1 and CDR2 are KGHSY and FQNENV. Trimming left V 2 bases short and J 8 bases short, with 15 bases between. This CDR3 is built from 14 residues. The CDR3 loop reads CASSQGKAQWGYTF. In DNA, the CDR3 is TGTGCCAGCAGCCAAGGGAAAGCCCAATGGGGCTACACCTTC.

The chain combines TRBV7-9 with TRBJ2-7; TRBD1 is a possible D gene (6 bases). Per the germline V gene, CDR1 is SEHNR and CDR2 is FQNEAQ (reference sequence). Trimming removed 5 bases at V and 7 bases at J, with 21 bases between. The CDR3 totals 15 residues. The CDR3: CASSPGAGSPREQYF. As DNA, the CDR3 is TGTGCCAGCAGCCCAGGGGCCGGATCGCCGAGGGAGCAGTACTTC. Drawing the rest from reference TRBV7-9 and TRBJ2-7, the complete variable domain is DTGVSQNPRHKITKRGQNVTFRCDPISEHNRLYWYRQTLGQGPEFLTYFQNEAQLEKSRLLSDRFSAERPKGSFSTLEIQRTEQGDSAMYLCASSPGAGSPREQYFGPGTRLTVT.

The rearrangement uses TRBV6-1 and TRBJ1-1; D is uncertain. CDR1 is MNHNS, CDR2 SASEGT, per germline. This CDR3 has 13 residues. With 5 bases removed from V and 1 base from J, the gap between germline ends came to 8 bases. CDR3 in amino acids: CASSRTSNTEAFF. The CDR3 coding sequence is TGTGCCAGCAGTCGGACTTCGAACACTGAAGCTTTCTTT.

This rearrangement joins TRBV5-1 to TRBJ2-1; possibly TRBD2 for D (6 bases). The ends were cut back, 4 bases at V and 4 bases at J, with 9 bases in the middle. Per the germline V gene, CDR1 is SGHRS and CDR2 is YFSETQ. CDR3 length: 13 amino acids. The CDR3 sequence is CASSPAGYNEQFF. The DNA of the CDR3 is TGCGCCAGCAGCCCCGCGGGATACAATGAGCAGTTCTTC.

The chain joins TRBV27 to TRBJ2-5, with D unresolved. This CDR3 is 14 amino acids long. Trimming cost V 5 bases and J 0 bases, with 10 bases left between them. Germline V lookup: CDR1 MNHEY, CDR2 SMNVEV (reference sequence). The CDR3 loop is CASSAVDNQETQYF. DNA for the CDR3: TGTGCCAGCAGTGCCGTTGACAACCAAGAGACCCAGTACTTC.

This chain uses TRBV9 with TRBJ2-1; the match to TRBD2 covers 8 bases. V was clipped by 4 bases and J by 6 bases; unmatched bases: 9. The CDR3 loop spans 15 amino acids. Germline V CDR1 and CDR2: SGDLS, YYNGEE. The CDR3, as DNA: TGTGCCAGCAGCCTCTCGGGGGGGGCCGCCAATGAGCAGTTCTTC. Protein: CASSLSGGAANEQFF.